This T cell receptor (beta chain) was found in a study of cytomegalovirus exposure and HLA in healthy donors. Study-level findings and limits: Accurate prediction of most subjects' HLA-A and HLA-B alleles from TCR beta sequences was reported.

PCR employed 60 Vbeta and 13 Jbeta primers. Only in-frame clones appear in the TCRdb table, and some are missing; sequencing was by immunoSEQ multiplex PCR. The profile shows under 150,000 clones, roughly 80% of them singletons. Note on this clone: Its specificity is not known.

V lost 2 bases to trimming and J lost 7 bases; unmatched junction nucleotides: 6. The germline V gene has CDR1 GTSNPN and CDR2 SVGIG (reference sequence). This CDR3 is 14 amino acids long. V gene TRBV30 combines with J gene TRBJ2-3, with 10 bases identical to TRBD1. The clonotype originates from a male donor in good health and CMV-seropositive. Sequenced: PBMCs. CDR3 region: CAWSTTGGKNTQYF. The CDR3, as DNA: TGTGCCTGGAGTACGACAGGGGGCAAAAATACGCAGTATTTT. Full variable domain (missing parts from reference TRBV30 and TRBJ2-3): SQTIHQWPATLVQPVGSPLSLECTVEGTSNPNLYWYRQAAGRGLQLLFYSVGIGQISSEVPQNLSASRPQDRQFILSSKKLLLSDSGFYLCAWSTTGGKNTQYFGPGTRLTVL.